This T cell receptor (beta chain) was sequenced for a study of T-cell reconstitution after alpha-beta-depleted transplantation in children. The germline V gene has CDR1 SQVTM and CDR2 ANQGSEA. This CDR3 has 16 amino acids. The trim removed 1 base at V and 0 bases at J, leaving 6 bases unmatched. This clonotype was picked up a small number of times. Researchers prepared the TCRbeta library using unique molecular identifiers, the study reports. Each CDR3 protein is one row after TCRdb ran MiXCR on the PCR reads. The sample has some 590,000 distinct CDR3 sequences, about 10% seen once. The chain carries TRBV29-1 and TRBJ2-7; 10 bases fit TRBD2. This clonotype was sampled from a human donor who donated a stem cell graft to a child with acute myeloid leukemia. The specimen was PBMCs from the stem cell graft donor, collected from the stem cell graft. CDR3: CSVEVTSGLSSYEQYF. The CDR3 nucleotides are TGCAGCGTTGAAGTGACTAGCGGGTTGAGCTCCTACGAGCAGTACTTC.